One and the same sample provided the 22 T cell receptor beta chains below, sequenced in a study of cytomegalovirus exposure and HLA in healthy donors (dated by TCRdb to the late 2010s). To prepare the library, the immunoSEQ multiplex PCR assay was applied. What TCRdb holds here is the immuneACCESS table cut down to in-frame rearrangements. Part of the clones is not present; checked against another copy, under half of the missing clones reflect an unresolved V gene, and the others are unexplained. The table for this sample lists 120,000 or so clones; roughly 90% of them were counted only once. The top ten hold under 1.5% of the sample. Material for sequencing was PBMCs. The receptors were sampled from a woman aged 25 to 39 in good health and CMV-seropositive.

The V and J genes are TRBV7-9 and TRBJ2-7, with 11 bases lining up with TRBD2. Germline CDR1 SEHNR, CDR2 FQNEAQ (reference sequence). The CDR3 contains 18 residues. J was trimmed by 0 bases and V by 2 bases; bases with no gene match: 9. CDR3 region: CASSLSLAGGLSSYEQYF. CDR3 sequence (DNA): TGTGCCAGCAGCTTAAGCCTAGCGGGAGGTCTAAGCTCCTACGAGCAGTACTTC.

The V and J genes are TRBV9 and TRBJ2-1; D remains ambiguous. Trimming left V 0 bases short and J 7 bases short, with 20 bases between. This CDR3 spans 17 amino acids. CDR1 SGDLS and CDR2 YYNGEE come from the germline V gene. This chain's CDR3 is CASSVVSHPSSGNEQFF. The CDR3 nucleotides read TGTGCCAGCAGCGTAGTGAGCCATCCCTCTTCTGGTAATGAGCAGTTCTTC.

The chain employs TRBV6-6 and TRBJ2-7, with D possibly being TRBD2 (6 bases). The CDR3 is 14 residues long. Germline V gives CDR1 MNHNY, CDR2 SVGAGI (reference sequence). V lost 7 bases and J 3 bases, leaving 16 bases between the germline ends. CDR3 sequence: CASTRGGVLYEQYF. The CDR3 DNA sequence: TGTGCCAGCACCCGTGGCGGGGTGCTCTACGAGCAGTACTTC.

The V call is TRBV11-2, the J call TRBJ2-7; 8 bases map to TRBD1. The germline V gene has CDR1 SGHAT and CDR2 FQNNGV. J lost 2 bases, V lost 5 bases, and 2 bases had no gene match. This CDR3 spans 13 amino acids. The DNA for the CDR3 is TGTGCCAGCAGCCTGACAGGGGCCTACGAGCAGTACTTC. Residues: CASSLTGAYEQYF.

V is TRBV28 and J is TRBJ2-3, with a tentative D call TRBD2 (5 bases). Deletions cut 2 bases from V and 1 base from J, with 10 bases between. The CDR3 runs 15 residues. The V gene's germline CDR1 is MDHEN and CDR2 SYDVKM. The CDR3 reads CASSLEGLGTDTQYF. DNA of the CDR3: TGTGCCAGCAGTTTAGAGGGCCTGGGCACAGATACGCAGTATTTT.

The chain couples TRBV11-1 to TRBJ2-1, with 16 positions matching TRBD2. The CDR3 sequence is 16 residues long. Germline CDR1 SGHAT, CDR2 FQDESV (reference sequence). The ends lost 5 bases at V and 7 bases at J; junction bases unmatched: 5. CDR3 residues: CASSVGTSGRVNEQFF. The CDR3 coding sequence is TGTGCCAGCAGCGTAGGGACTAGCGGGAGGGTAAATGAGCAGTTCTTC. The whole variable domain, filled in from reference TRBV11-1 and TRBJ2-1, reads EAEVAQSPRYKITEKSQAVAFWCDPISGHATLYWYRQILGQGPELLVQFQDESVVDDSQLPKDRFSAERLKGVDSTLKIQPAELGDSAMYLCASSVGTSGRVNEQFFGPGTRLTVL.

The J gene is TRBJ2-7, the V gene TRBV13; no definite D call. The germline CDR1 and CDR2 sequences are PRHDT and FYEKMQ (reference sequence). With 0 bases removed from V and 1 base from J, the gap between germline ends came to 10 bases. CDR3 size: 15 residues. Here the CDR3 DNA reads TGTGCCAGCAGCTTAGGGGCTGAGGATTCCTACGAGCAGTACTTC. It yields the protein CASSLGAEDSYEQYF.

CDR3 sequence (DNA): TGCGCCACTGGAGGGGCGGCGGCCTACGAGCAGTACTTC. Translating gives CATGGAAAYEQYF. The chain uses TRBV10-2 and TRBJ2-7; the D gene is possibly TRBD2 (6 bases). Per the germline V gene, CDR1 is WSHSY and CDR2 is SAAADI. The CDR3 runs to 13 residues. V shed 10 bases and J shed 2 bases, with 15 bases lying between them.

The V and J genes are TRBV6-5 and TRBJ2-3; 9 bases fit TRBD2. CDR1 is MNHEY and CDR2 is SVGAGI in the germline V gene. With V trimmed by 2 bases and J by 9 bases, 9 bases remained unmatched. The CDR3 runs to 15 residues. The CDR3: CASSYAGTSRETQYF. The DNA for the CDR3 is TGTGCCAGCAGTTACGCCGGGACTAGCAGAGAAACGCAGTATTTT.

The genes are TRBV5-1 and TRBJ2-3; tentative D call: TRBD1 (5 bases). This CDR3 has 15 amino acids. The ends were cut back, 4 bases at V and 0 bases at J, with 12 bases in the middle. The germline V gene encodes CDR1 SGHRS and CDR2 YFSETQ. CDR3 coding DNA: TGCGCCAGCAGCCAAGACAGTACTAGCACAGATACGCAGTATTTT. As protein: CASSQDSTSTDTQYF. Complete variable domain (other parts from reference TRBV5-1 and TRBJ2-3): KAGVTQTPRYLIKTRGQQVTLSCSPISGHRSVSWYQQTPGQGLQFLFEYFSETQRNKGNFPGRFSGRQFSNSRSEMNVSTLELGDSALYLCASSQDSTSTDTQYFGPGTRLTVL.

The chain couples TRBV7-2 to TRBJ1-2; D gene uncertain. The CDR3 sequence is 13 residues long. Per the germline V gene, CDR1 is SGHTA and CDR2 is FQGNSA. V shed 2 bases and J shed 4 bases, with 8 bases lying between them. The CDR3 region is CASSLRGSYGYTF. The CDR3 coding sequence is TGTGCCAGCAGCTTAAGAGGATCCTATGGCTACACCTTC.

V gene TRBV11-3 combines with J gene TRBJ2-2; unclear D gene. CDR3 length: 14 amino acids. Germline V CDR1 and CDR2: SGHNT, YENEEA. V lost 0 bases and J 6 bases, leaving 8 bases between the germline ends. Here the CDR3 DNA reads TGTGCCAGCAGCTTAGATCGAGGCCCCGGGGAGCTGTTTTTT. Its protein is CASSLDRGPGELFF.

This chain uses TRBV28 with TRBJ2-6, with 7 bases fitting TRBD1. Germline V gene sequence: CDR1 MDHEN, CDR2 SYDVKM. This CDR3 region has 19 residues. V gave up 5 bases and J gave up 0 bases; unmatched junction bases: 13. The chain's CDR3 is CASSPRHRDSSSGANVLTF. The CDR3 DNA reads TGTGCCAGCAGTCCGAGACATCGGGACAGTAGCTCTGGGGCCAACGTCCTGACTTTC.

The chain is built from TRBV4-1 and TRBJ2-7; D is ambiguous. From germline, CDR1 is MGHRA and CDR2 YSYEKL. V lost 3 bases, J lost 4 bases, and 10 bases lay in between. The CDR3 loop spans 13 amino acids. DNA for the CDR3: TGCGCCAGCAGCCACAACACAGAATACGAGCAGTACTTC. Amino acids: CASSHNTEYEQYF.

This clone was observed once. The chain has TRBV15 and TRBJ2-7, with D tentatively TRBD1 (5 bases). The CDR3 has 12 residues. Germline V CDR1 and CDR2: LNHNV, YYDKDF (reference sequence). V lost 3 bases and J 3 bases, leaving 6 bases between the germline ends. CDR3 amino acids: CATSSTGYEQYF. The CDR3 nucleotides read TGTGCCACCAGCAGTACAGGCTACGAGCAGTACTTC.

This clone was counted a few times. This chain uses TRBV5-1 with TRBJ1-1; 12 bases agree with TRBD1. The CDR3 spans 16 residues. J was trimmed by 5 bases and V by 1 base; bases with no gene match: 6. The germline gives CDR1 SGHRS, CDR2 YFSETQ. CDR3 amino acids: CASSLQGQGAGTEAFF. In DNA, the CDR3 is TGCGCCAGCAGCTTGCAGGGACAGGGGGCGGGAACTGAAGCTTTCTTT.

This clone has a handful of counts. This rearrangement joins TRBV19 to TRBJ1-5, with 8 bases lining up with TRBD1. The CDR3 runs 15 residues. Germline-derived CDR1 and CDR2 are LNHDA and SQIVND (reference sequence). V was clipped by 3 bases and J by 6 bases; unmatched bases: 7. The CDR3 sequence is CASSIVPDRAQPQHF. In nucleotides, the CDR3 is TGTGCCAGTAGTATTGTGCCGGACAGGGCTCAGCCCCAGCATTTT.

The chain joins TRBV29-1 to TRBJ2-3; possible D gene TRBD1, 6 bases. This CDR3 has 13 residues. Germline V lookup: CDR1 SQVTM, CDR2 ANQGSEA. The V end lost 7 bases, the J end lost 7 bases, and 18 bases lay between the germline ends. In DNA, the CDR3 is TGCAGCGGTTCAGGGGACGCGACTCATACGCAGTATTTT. Residues: CSGSGDATHTQYF.

The CDR3 loop reads CASSYQAGGPQHF. The CDR3 region has the DNA TGTGCCAGCAGTTACCAGGCGGGGGGGCCCCAGCATTTT. V usage is TRBV6-6 and J usage is TRBJ1-5, with a possible D match to TRBD1 (5 bases). Trimming took off 2 bases at V and 9 bases at J, with 11 bases between the two ends. This CDR3 has 13 residues. Germline lookup yields CDR1 MNHNY and CDR2 SVGAGI (reference sequence).

The J gene is TRBJ2-7, the V gene TRBV5-5; D possibly corresponds to TRBD2 (5 bases). Per the germline V gene, CDR1 is SGHKS and CDR2 is YYEKEE (reference sequence). Trimming took off 4 bases at V and 0 bases at J, with 8 bases between the two ends. CDR3 size: 13 residues. CDR3 DNA: TGTGCCAGCAGCGTCGGGGTCTCCTACGAGCAGTACTTC. Its protein is CASSVGVSYEQYF.

The genes are TRBV29-1 and TRBJ1-2; a possible D gene is TRBD1 (6 bases). The length of the CDR3 is 14 residues. The V gene's germline CDR1 is SQVTM and CDR2 ANQGSEA. CDR3 amino acids: CVPRGGPKLYGYTF. The CDR3 nucleotides read TGCGTACCCCGGGGGGGCCCCAAACTTTATGGCTACACCTTC.

This chain links TRBV9 with TRBJ1-5, with 11 bases fitting TRBD1. CDR1 and CDR2 (germline): SGDLS, YYNGEE. This CDR3 has 15 amino acids. Trimming took 4 bases from V and 6 from J; bases not matched to a gene: 6. CDR3 coding DNA: TGTGCCAGCAGCCCGGGACAGGGGGTTGGTCAGCCCCAGCATTTT. This sequence encodes CASSPGQGVGQPQHF. The variable domain in full, with the rest retrieved from reference TRBV9 and TRBJ1-5, is DSGVTQTPKHLITATGQRVTLRCSPRSGDLSVYWYQQSLDQGLQFLIQYYNGEERAKGNILERFSAQQFPDLHSELNLSSLELGDSALYFCASSPGQGVGQPQHFGDGTRLSIL.